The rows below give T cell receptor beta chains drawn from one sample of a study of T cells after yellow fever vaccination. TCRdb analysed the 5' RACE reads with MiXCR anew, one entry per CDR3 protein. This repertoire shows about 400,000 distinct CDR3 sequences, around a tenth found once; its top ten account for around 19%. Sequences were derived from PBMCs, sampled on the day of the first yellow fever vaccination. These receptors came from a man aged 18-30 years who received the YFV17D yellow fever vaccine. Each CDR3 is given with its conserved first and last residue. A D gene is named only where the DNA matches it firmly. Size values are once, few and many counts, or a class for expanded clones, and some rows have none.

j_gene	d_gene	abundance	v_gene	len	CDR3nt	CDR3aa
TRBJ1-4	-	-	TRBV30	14	TGTGCCTGGAGTGTCGATAGGACAGCAGGAAAACTGTTTTTT	CAWSVDRTAGKLFF
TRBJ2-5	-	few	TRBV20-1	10	TGCAGTGCCCGGACTCCTACCCAGTACTTC	CSARTPTQYF
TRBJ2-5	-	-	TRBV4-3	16	TGCGCCAGCAGCCAAGACCTATTTGCGGGGCAGGGGACCCAGTACTTC	CASSQDLFAGQGTQYF
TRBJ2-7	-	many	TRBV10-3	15	TGTGCCATCAGTGAGGGGACACGGAGCTCCTACGAGCAGTACTTC	CAISEGTRSSYEQYF
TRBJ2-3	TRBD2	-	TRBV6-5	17	TGTGCCAGCAGTTCCCAACCCCGTACTAGCGGGGGCCGGTCGCAGTATTTT	CASSSQPRTSGGRSQYF
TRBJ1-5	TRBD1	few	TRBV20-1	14	TGCAGTGCTAGAGCCGGGACAGGGAGTCAGCCCCAGCATTTT	CSARAGTGSQPQHF
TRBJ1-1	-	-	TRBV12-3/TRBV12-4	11	TGTGCCAGCAGATGGCGGTTTGAAGCTTTCTTT	CASRWRFEAFF
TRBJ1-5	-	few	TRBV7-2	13	TGTGCCAGCAGCTTATTCGTCGATCAGCCCCAGCATTTT	CASSLFVDQPQHF
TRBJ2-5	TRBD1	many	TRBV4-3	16	TGCGCCAGCAGCCCAGCTAGGACCAGGGGGCAAGAGACCCAGTACTTC	CASSPARTRGQETQYF
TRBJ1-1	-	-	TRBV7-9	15	TGTGCCAGCAGCTCCAACCACCTATCGAACACTGAAGCTTTCTTT	CASSSNHLSNTEAFF
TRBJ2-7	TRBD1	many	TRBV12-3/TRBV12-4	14	TGTGCCAGCAGTTTGCGACAGGGCGTATACGAGCAGTACTTC	CASSLRQGVYEQYF
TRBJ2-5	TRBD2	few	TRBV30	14	TGTGCCTGGAGTGTGGGGAGGGGACTAGAGACCCAGTACTTC	CAWSVGRGLETQYF
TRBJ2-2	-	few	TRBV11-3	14	TGTGCCAGCAGCCCCCCCCGGGGACCCGGGGAGCTGTTTTTT	CASSPPRGPGELFF
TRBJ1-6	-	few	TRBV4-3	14	TGCGCCAGCAGCCAAGACACAAATAATTCACCCCTCCACTTT	CASSQDTNNSPLHF
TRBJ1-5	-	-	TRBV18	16	TGTGCCAGCTCCCGAACGGGGGGTGGGGGCAATCAGCCCCAGCATTTT	CASSRTGGGGNQPQHF
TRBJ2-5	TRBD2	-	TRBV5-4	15	TGTGCCAGCAGCTTTGCGGGGGGCCGCATAGGGACCCAGTACTTC	CASSFAGGRIGTQYF
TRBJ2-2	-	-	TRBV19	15	TGTGCCAGTAATAGGGCTAGCGTGAACACCGGGGAGCTGTTTTTT	CASNRASVNTGELFF
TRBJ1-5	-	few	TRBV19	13	TGTGCCAGCAGGGGTTTTGGCAATCAGCCCCAGCATTTT	CASRGFGNQPQHF
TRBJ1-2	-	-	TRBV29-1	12	TGCAGCGTCCTATGGACAGCCGATGGCTACACCTTC	CSVLWTADGYTF
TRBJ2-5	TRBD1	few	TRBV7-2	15	TGTGCCAGCAGCTTAGCGTTAGGGGGCGGGGAGACCCAGTACTTC	CASSLALGGGETQYF
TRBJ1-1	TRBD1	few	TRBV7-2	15	TGTGCCAGCAGCTTTATTCGACAGGGGACCACTGAAGCTTTCTTT	CASSFIRQGTTEAFF
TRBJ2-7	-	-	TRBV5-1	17	TGCGCCAGCAGCTTCTTATTCGGGGGCCAGCAAATCTACGAGCAGTACTTC	CASSFLFGGQQIYEQYF
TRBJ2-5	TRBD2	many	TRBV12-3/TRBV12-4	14	TGTGCCAGCAGTTTTGGTCCTAGCGGGGGGGCCCAGTACTTC	CASSFGPSGGAQYF
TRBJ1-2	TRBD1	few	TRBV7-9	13	TGTGCCAGCTCCACCCGACAGGGGGAAAGCTACACCTTC	CASSTRQGESYTF
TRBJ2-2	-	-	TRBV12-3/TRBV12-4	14	TGTGCCAGCAGTCGGGACCAGAACACCGGGGAGCTGTTTTTT	CASSRDQNTGELFF
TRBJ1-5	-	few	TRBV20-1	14	TGCAGTGCTAGAGTTCTGGCTTTGAATCAGCCCCAGCATTTT	CSARVLALNQPQHF
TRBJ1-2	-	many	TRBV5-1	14	TGCGCCAGCAGCTTGTCAGGGTATGGTCAAGGCTACACCTTC	CASSLSGYGQGYTF
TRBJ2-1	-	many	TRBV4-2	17	TGTGCCAGCAGCCAAGGTCAACGGATTGGGGGCTACAATGAGCAGTTCTTC	CASSQGQRIGGYNEQFF
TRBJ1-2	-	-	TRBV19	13	TGTGCCACCTTTCCCGGGACAATATATGGCTACACCTTC	CATFPGTIYGYTF
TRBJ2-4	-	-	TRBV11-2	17	TGTGCCAGCAGCCCCCTACAGGGAGGGAGGGCCAAAAACATTCAGTACTTC	CASSPLQGGRAKNIQYF
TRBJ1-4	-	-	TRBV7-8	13	TGTGCCAGCAGCTTTAACCCCCACGAAAAACTGTTTTTT	CASSFNPHEKLFF